This T cell receptor (beta chain) is drawn from a study of blood T cells in healthy people across ages. Points from the study as a whole: Investigators treated diversity estimates from one million T cells as underestimates.

Germline-derived CDR1 and CDR2 are SGHAT and FQNNGV. The junction had 7 bases not matched to a gene; V was cut back by 0 bases and J by 2 bases. The CDR3 runs 17 residues. Concerning this clonotype: The antigen is unknown.

A second PCR of 7 to 11 cycles used a sample-barcoded 5' primer and a J-beta primer mix. MiXCR, applied by TCRdb to the 5' RACE reads, yields one record per CDR3 protein. The sample carries over a million distinct CDR3 sequences, around 55% recorded once. This clonotype originated in a man between 18 and 35 years old in good health. The sample comprised blood. The V gene is TRBV11-2, the J gene TRBJ2-7, with 10 bases fitting TRBD1. The CDR3 is CASSLDGGQGLTYEQYF. CDR3 bases: TGTGCCAGCAGCTTAGATGGGGGACAGGGGTTAACCTACGAGCAGTACTTC.